A single sample is the source of the 21 T cell receptor beta chains below, sequenced in a study of blood T cells in healthy people across ages (dated by TCRdb to the mid-2010s). The library was obtained by 5' RACE. Sequenced on an Illumina HiSeq 2500. A second 7 to 11 cycle PCR used a sample-barcoded 5' primer and a J-beta primer mix. The public reads were run again by TCRdb, first through fastp at Q25 and then through MiXCR, and only productive beta chains were kept. Each CDR3 protein gets just one entry, which takes the most common genes and DNA from the rows behind it. The sample table lists 850,000 or so distinct CDR3 sequences, 25% to 35% of them with a count of one. In total, the top ten clones hold 17% of the sample. Sequenced sample: blood. Every receptor here comes from an elderly woman in good health.

This clonotype was seen ten or more times. This rearrangement joins TRBV5-1 to TRBJ2-1, with TRBD1 matching 7 bases. The CDR3 consists of 14 residues. The germline CDR1 and CDR2 sequences are SGHRS and YFSETQ. The trim removed 7 bases at V and 3 bases at J, leaving 7 bases unmatched. The CDR3 coding sequence is TGCGCCAGCCGGGGTAGGGGGCTCTACAATGAGCAGTTCTTC. It yields the protein CASRGRGLYNEQFF.

There are many counts of this clonotype. The chain carries TRBV4-2 and TRBJ1-2, with 7 bases aligning to TRBD1. The CDR3 totals 17 residues. From germline, CDR1 is LGHNA and CDR2 YNFKEQ. V was clipped by 2 bases and J by 2 bases; unmatched bases: 11. In DNA form, the CDR3 reads TGTGCCAGCAGCCAACAGAGTACCGGGACAGACAACTATGGCTACACCTTC. Its protein product is CASSQQSTGTDNYGYTF.

This clonotype has a count of ten or more. CDR3: CATSDPGTVDGTQYF. The CDR3 DNA sequence: TGTGCCACCAGTGATCCCGGGACGGTGGATGGGACCCAGTACTTC. The chain couples TRBV24-1 to TRBJ2-5, with D perhaps being TRBD1 or TRBD2 (5 bases each). Germline CDR1 reads KGHDR; CDR2 reads SFDVKD. This CDR3 contains 15 residues. V lost 3 bases and J lost 7, with 17 bases in between.

This clonotype was seen many times. The CDR3 DNA follows: TGCAGTGCTAGAACACCGGGACAGGGCAACTATGGCTACACCTTC. Translating it yields CSARTPGQGNYGYTF. V is TRBV20-1 and J is TRBJ1-2, with TRBD1 identical over 9 bases. The J segment lost 2 bases and the V segment lost 2 bases, leaving 6 bases of the junction unmatched. CDR3 length: 15 amino acids. The germline V gene encodes CDR1 DFQATT and CDR2 SNEGSKA (reference sequence).

The chain combines TRBV7-2 with TRBJ1-3; no firm D call. The CDR3 runs 15 residues. CDR1 and CDR2 from the germline V gene are SGHTA and FQGNSA. The V and J ends lost 5 bases and 0 bases respectively, with 11 bases between them. As DNA, the CDR3 is TGTGCCAGCAGCCCCTGGTCCCTCTCTGGAAACACCATATATTTT. Translated, it gives CASSPWSLSGNTIYF.

This clonotype was counted ten times or more. The CDR3 sequence: CSALSGVTYGYTF. CDR3 bases: TGCAGTGCCCTAAGCGGTGTTACCTATGGCTACACCTTC. The chain links TRBV20-1 to TRBJ1-2; no firm D call. Germline lookup yields CDR1 DFQATT and CDR2 SNEGSKA (reference sequence). The V gene lost 6 bases and the J gene lost 4 bases, with 15 bases spanning the gap. CDR3 length: 13 amino acids.

This clonotype has only a few counts. V gene TRBV30 combines with J gene TRBJ1-4; D is undetermined. CDR1 GTSNPN and CDR2 SVGIG come from the germline V gene (reference sequence). This CDR3 contains 13 residues. Trimming shortened V by 3 bases and J by 0 bases, and 5 bases separated the two germline ends. DNA of the CDR3: TGTGCCTGGAGAGGAGCAACTAATGAAAAACTGTTTTTT. This codes for CAWRGATNEKLFF.

As to this clonotype: Being one base from a much bigger clone, this may be a read error. The chain joins TRBV7-2 to TRBJ2-5; 8 bases are shared with TRBD2. Germline CDR1 reads SGHTA; CDR2 reads FQGNSA. V was pared by 2 bases and J by 11 bases, with 13 bases of the junction left unmatched. This CDR3 region has 15 residues. CDR3 nucleotides: TGTGCCAGCAGCTTAAGGTCGGGGGGGCCCAATGAGCAGTACTTC. Translation: CASSLRSGGPNEQYF.

This clonotype occurred a few times. V usage is TRBV5-1 and J usage is TRBJ1-2; 8 bases map to TRBD1. Germline CDR1 is SGHRS and CDR2 is YFSETQ. The CDR3 contains 18 residues. Unmatched junction bases numbered 12, after V lost 2 bases and J lost 0 bases. The CDR3 spells CASSFPGQGSRPNYGYTF. In DNA, the CDR3 is TGCGCCAGCAGCTTTCCCGGACAGGGAAGCCGTCCTAACTATGGCTACACCTTC. The full variable domain, in which reference TRBV5-1 and TRBJ1-2 provide the parts outside the CDR3, is KAGVTQTPRYLIKTRGQQVTLSCSPISGHRSVSWYQQTPGQGLQFLFEYFSETQRNKGNFPGRFSGRQFSNSRSEMNVSTLELGDSALYLCASSFPGQGSRPNYGYTFGSGTRLTVV.

Of note for this clonotype: No conserved phenylalanine or tryptophan is present at the end of the CDR3, so a read error is the likely explanation. The gene calls are TRBV4-3 and TRBJ2-5, with D perhaps TRBD1 (6 bases). Near its end, the DNA agrees better with TRBJ2-7, so the J call may be wrong. The germline CDR1 and CDR2 sequences are LGHNA and YSLEER. CDR3 length: 16 residues. The CDR3 region is CASSHLSGTRSYEQYL. The DNA for the CDR3 is TGCGCCAGCAGCCACCTATCCGGGACAAGATCCTACGAGCAGTACTTA.

In this sample, this clonotype turned up a few times. V usage is TRBV5-4 and J usage is TRBJ2-1, with 13 bases lining up with TRBD2. The germline CDR1 and CDR2 sequences are SGHNT and YYREEE (reference sequence). Trimming took 1 base from V and 8 from J; bases not matched to a gene: 3. This CDR3 region has 15 residues. The CDR3 DNA is TGTGCCAGCAGCTTGACTAGCGGGGGGGCTGATGAGCAGTTCTTC. Translating gives CASSLTSGGADEQFF.

This clonotype appeared many times. The V and J genes are TRBV27 and TRBJ2-7; the D gene is possibly TRBD2 (5 bases). The CDR3 length is 13 residues. Germline values: CDR1 MNHEY, CDR2 SMNVEV (reference sequence). V shed 5 bases and J shed 1 base, with 9 bases lying between them. This chain's CDR3 is CASSHEGSYEQYF. In DNA, the CDR3 is TGTGCCAGCAGTCACGAGGGATCCTACGAGCAGTACTTC.

Note on this clonotype: This may be a read error: a much more frequent sequence differs by one nucleotide. The genes are TRBV12-3 or TRBV12-4 and TRBJ1-2, with TRBD1 matching over 8 bases. The CDR3 runs 14 residues. V was pared by 8 bases and J by 8 bases, with 13 bases of the junction left unmatched. Written as DNA, the CDR3 is TGTGCCAGCGACAGGGGAGGCTCGAAGGCCGGCTACACCTTC. Translation gives CASDRGGSKAGYTF.

The V call is TRBV6-2 or TRBV6-3, the J call TRBJ1-1, with 9 bases lining up with TRBD1. Germline assignment: CDR1 MNHEY and CDR2 SVGEGT. The V and J ends lost 4 bases and 3 bases, in that order; junction bases with no gene match: 9. The CDR3 extends over 16 amino acids. The CDR3: CASSFTGTGHYTEAFF. The DNA of the CDR3 is TGTGCCAGCAGTTTTACCGGGACAGGGCACTACACTGAAGCTTTCTTT.

This chain joins TRBV7-3 and TRBJ2-1; TRBD1 aligns across 7 bases. CDR3 length: 14 residues. V lost 1 base, J lost 4 bases, and 1 base stayed unmatched. Germline CDR1 and CDR2: SGHTA and FQGTGA. The CDR3 DNA sequence: TGTGCCAGCAGCTTAAACAGGGGATACAATGAGCAGTTCTTC. Translation gives CASSLNRGYNEQFF.

As regards this clonotype: This may stem from a read error, because a much larger clone lies one nucleotide away. The J gene is TRBJ2-1, the V gene TRBV15; D is possibly TRBD1 (5 bases). From germline, CDR1 is LNHNV and CDR2 YYDKDF (reference sequence). The CDR3 runs 13 residues. The CDR3 DNA is TGTGCCACTAGCCAGACAGCCTACAGTGAGCAGTTCTTC. Encoded protein: CATSQTAYSEQFF.

The sample holds many counts of this clonotype. The chain combines TRBV5-1 with TRBJ2-5, with 9 bases fitting TRBD2. Trimming took 4 bases from V and 5 from J; bases not matched to a gene: 15. CDR3 length equals 17 residues. CDR1 is SGHRS and CDR2 is YFSETQ in the germline V gene. CDR3 DNA sequence: TGCGCCAGCAGCACCAGGCCCGTGGGGACTAGCCGGGAGACCCAGTACTTC. Translating it yields CASSTRPVGTSRETQYF.

The rearrangement joins TRBV5-1 to TRBJ2-2; D unclear. CDR1 and CDR2 (germline): SGHRS, YFSETQ. V shed 1 base and J shed 7 bases, with 8 bases lying between them. The length of the CDR3 is 13 residues. CDR3 sequence reads: CASSLTVSGELFF. The CDR3 DNA sequence: TGCGCCAGCAGCTTGACGGTTAGCGGGGAGCTGTTTTTT.

Concerning this clonotype: This may be a read error: a much more frequent sequence differs by one nucleotide. The rearrangement links TRBV29-1 to TRBJ2-1; tentatively, D is TRBD2 (7 bases). The J call may be in error: the DNA end matches TRBJ2-7 better. From germline, CDR1 is SQVTM and CDR2 ANQGSEA. This CDR3 comprises 16 residues. For the CDR3, the DNA is TGCAGCGTAGGGGGAGGGGGTCCTGGGTCCTACAATGGGCAGTACTTC. This gives the protein CSVGGGGPGSYNGQYF.

This clonotype was detected many times. J is TRBJ1-2 and V is TRBV9, with TRBD1 identical over 7 bases. V lost 4 bases, J lost 6 bases, and 6 bases stayed unmatched. CDR1 and CDR2 (germline): SGDLS, YYNGEE. The CDR3 is made up of 13 amino acids. The CDR3 sequence: CASSPTGYDGYTF. CDR3 nucleotides: TGTGCCAGCAGCCCGACAGGGTACGATGGCTACACCTTC.

This clonotype was seen ten or more times. The gene calls are TRBV7-9 and TRBJ1-6; unclear D gene. Germline lookup yields CDR1 SEHNR and CDR2 FQNEAQ (reference sequence). The CDR3 runs 16 residues. Trimming stripped 5 bases from V and 0 bases from J, with 11 bases between. The CDR3 reads CASSTQAGSYNSPLHF. CDR3 DNA: TGTGCCAGCAGCACTCAAGCGGGCTCCTATAATTCACCCCTCCACTTT.